This T cell receptor beta chain was found in a study of T-cell memory formation after mild COVID-19. The CDR3 extends over 15 amino acids. From germline, CDR1 is SGHAT and CDR2 FQNNGV. V gave up 1 base and J gave up 5 bases, with 14 bases separating them. A single record per CDR3 protein comes from TCRdb applying MiXCR to the 5' RACE reads. The table has 120,000 to 150,000 distinct CDR3 sequences, around 15% seen once. The chain is built from TRBV11-2 and TRBJ1-1; no firm D call. Sample: PBMCs or a T cell subset sorted from them (not recorded which). This TCR was sampled from an adult woman who had mild COVID-19 (a few samples of this study predate the infection). Cell type and time point are not known. As DNA, the CDR3 is TGTGCCAGCAGCTTAGGACGGGGAATAGGGACTGAAGCTTTCTTT. Translation: CASSLGRGIGTEAFF.